This T cell receptor (beta chain) was recovered during a study of cytomegalovirus exposure and HLA in healthy donors. Study-level background: Of roughly 360 genotyped donors, more than 75% grouped in the Caucasian-associated ancestry cluster.

With regard to this clone: Its antigen is still unknown.

Findings and limits, study-wide: When presence/absence was analysed, sequencing depth was taken to be roughly uniform across donors. HLA restriction was apparent for most CMV-associated TCR beta chains in a later analysis.

There are 14 residues in the CDR3. Per germline, CDR1 SGHTA and CDR2 FQGTGA. V lost 5 bases, J lost 7 bases, and 11 bases stayed unmatched. Primers for the PCR totalled 60 Vbeta and 13 Jbeta. Data came from immunoSEQ multiplex PCR; TCRdb stores just in-frame clones and leaves some out. The sample lists under 200,000 clones, approximately 80% occurring once. V and J are TRBV7-3 and TRBJ2-7; 7 nucleotides line up with TRBD2. Sequencing used PBMCs. The receptor comes from a woman in her 30s in good health and CMV-seropositive. CDR3 bases: TGTGCCAGCAGCCCTCTCGGGGGGTCGCGGGAGCAGTACTTC. This encodes CASSPLGGSREQYF.